This T cell receptor beta chain was recovered during a study of tumor-infiltrating lymphocytes in primary liver carcinoma. The tissue used was unsorted bulk material of roughly 17-34 mg. RNA and DNA were co-extracted from it with the AllPrep DNA/RNA mini kit. A constant-region primer served to make TCR beta cDNA from around 540 ng total RNA. Each TCR beta library was derived from three nested multiplex PCR rounds that employed slightly modified ARM-PCR. Researchers ran the first two PCR rounds for approximately 10 cycles each with TRBV1-TRBV30 forward primers and a C-beta reverse primer. MiXCR, applied by TCRdb to the multiplex PCR reads, yields one record per CDR3 protein. The repertoire holds 44,000 or so distinct CDR3 sequences, with less than 85% as singletons. This CDR3 has 16 residues. Germline-derived CDR1 and CDR2 are MNHEY and SVGEGT. In regard to this clonotype: A junction boundary mismatches the germline segment, possibly from a read error.

The material sequenced was liver tumor tissue from sampling region 5. Subset meaning: tumor region T5, tumor centre. This clonotype was sampled from a man aged 40-50 years with primary liver carcinoma and hepatitis B virus infection. The chain joins TRBV6-2 or TRBV6-3 to TRBJ2-3; no clear D gene. The CDR3 reads CASSPSSTTLTDMQYF. As DNA, the CDR3 is TGTGCCAGCAGTCCCTCCTCGACCACTCTCACAGATATGCAGTATTTT.